This T cell receptor (beta chain) comes out of a study of esophageal squamous cell carcinoma under preoperative chemotherapy. Whole-study results and caveats: Paclitaxel-nedaplatin therapy caused immediate, substantial clonotype frequency changes.

TCRdb redid the calling of the PCR reads with MiXCR, one entry per CDR3 protein. Here the sample spans approximately 30,000 distinct CDR3 sequences, about half being singletons. This clonotype was counted only a few times. The target antigen is unknown. J gave up 0 bases and V 5 bases, and 10 bases lay outside the gene matches. This CDR3 comprises 16 residues. Looked up from germline, CDR1 is SGHVS and CDR2 is FNYEAQ. Time point reported: before preoperative PTX-NDP chemotherapy. The sequence came from a human donor with esophageal squamous cell carcinoma. The donor label of this sample is uncertain. This sequence joins TRBV7-6 and TRBJ2-7; 7 bases are shared with TRBD2. Collection of the sample occurred from a patient given preoperative chemotherapy. CDR3 sequence (DNA): TGTGCCAGCAGCCCCATAACGACTAGCATCTCCTACGAGCAGTACTTC. Translated, it gives CASSPITTSISYEQYF.